What follows describes a single T cell receptor beta chain. The length of the CDR3 is 15 residues. Germline CDR1 is MNHNS and CDR2 is SASEGT. After removal of 7 bases from V and 1 base from J, the junction contained 8 bases not matched to a gene. Data came from immunoSEQ multiplex PCR; TCRdb stores just in-frame clones and leaves some out. The table records more than 75,000 clones, approximately 90% of them present only once. The data were taken from a study of OX40 agonist ivuxolimab in advanced cancers. Study at large: Patient treatment consisted of intravenous ivuxolimab administration every 2 weeks at 0.01 to 10 mg/kg. Those treated in dose escalation had hepatocellular carcinoma, melanoma, renal cell cancer or head and neck cancer.

Sequenced material: CD4+ or CD8+ T cells sorted from blood, taken in a trial of the OX40 agonist ivuxolimab. This receptor was taken from an adult with an advanced solid tumor such as melanoma, head and neck, liver or kidney cancer. The chain recombines TRBV6-1 with TRBJ2-5; 8 nucleotides line up with TRBD1. This CDR3 reads CASTRTGNGQETQYF. DNA for the CDR3: TGTGCCAGCACCAGGACAGGGAATGGCCAAGAGACCCAGTACTTC.